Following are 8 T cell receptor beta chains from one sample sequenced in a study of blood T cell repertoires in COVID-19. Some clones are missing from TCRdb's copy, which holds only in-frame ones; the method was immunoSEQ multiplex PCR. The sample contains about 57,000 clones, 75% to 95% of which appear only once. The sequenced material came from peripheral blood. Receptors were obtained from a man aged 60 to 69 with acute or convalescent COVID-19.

The CDR3: CASTQKSREGEKLFF. CDR3 bases: TGTGCCAGCACTCAAAAGTCCCGAGAGGGTGAAAAACTGTTTTTT. This chain connects TRBV6-6 to TRBJ1-4, with D hard to call. CDR3 length equals 15 residues. Germline V gene sequence: CDR1 MNHNY, CDR2 SVGAGI (reference sequence). V lost 7 bases, J lost 7 bases, and 19 bases lay in between.

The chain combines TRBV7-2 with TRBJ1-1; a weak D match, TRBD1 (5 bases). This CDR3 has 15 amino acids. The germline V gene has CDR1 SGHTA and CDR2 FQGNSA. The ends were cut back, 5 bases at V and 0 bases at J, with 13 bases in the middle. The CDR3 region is CASSPRQGLNTEAFF. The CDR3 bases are TGTGCCAGCAGCCCCCGGCAGGGTTTGAACACTGAAGCTTTCTTT.

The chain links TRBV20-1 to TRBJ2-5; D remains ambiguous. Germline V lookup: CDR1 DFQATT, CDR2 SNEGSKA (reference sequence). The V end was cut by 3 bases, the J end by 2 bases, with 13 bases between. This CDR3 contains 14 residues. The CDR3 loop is CSASIVTDQETQYF. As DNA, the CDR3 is TGCAGTGCTAGTATAGTCACTGATCAAGAGACCCAGTACTTC.

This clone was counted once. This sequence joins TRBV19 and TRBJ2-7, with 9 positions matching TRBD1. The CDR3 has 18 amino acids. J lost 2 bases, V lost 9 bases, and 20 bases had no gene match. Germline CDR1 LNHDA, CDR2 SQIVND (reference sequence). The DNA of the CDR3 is TGTGCCAGCGCATATCGATCGGACAGGGGAGTAGATACCTACGAGCAGTACTTC. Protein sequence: CASAYRSDRGVDTYEQYF.

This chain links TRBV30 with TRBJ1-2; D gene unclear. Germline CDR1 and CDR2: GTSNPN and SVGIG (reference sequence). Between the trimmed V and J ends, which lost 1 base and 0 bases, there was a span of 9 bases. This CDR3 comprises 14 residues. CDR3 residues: CAWSDQFTNYGYTF. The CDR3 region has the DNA TGTGCCTGGAGTGATCAGTTTACTAACTATGGCTACACCTTC.

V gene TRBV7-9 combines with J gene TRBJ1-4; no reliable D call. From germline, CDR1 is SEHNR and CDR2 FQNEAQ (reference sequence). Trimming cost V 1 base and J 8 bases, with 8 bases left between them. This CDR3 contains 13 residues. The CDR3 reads CASSLEVLEKLFF. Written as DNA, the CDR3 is TGTGCCAGCAGCTTAGAAGTGCTAGAAAAACTGTTTTTT.

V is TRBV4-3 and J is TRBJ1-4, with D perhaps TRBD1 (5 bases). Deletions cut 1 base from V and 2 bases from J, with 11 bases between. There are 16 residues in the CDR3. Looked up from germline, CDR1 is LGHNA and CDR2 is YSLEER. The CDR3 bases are TGCGCCAGCAGCCAAGGGGGCGCAAGGACTAATGAAAAACTGTTTTTT. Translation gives CASSQGGARTNEKLFF.

The chain's CDR3 is CASSQGHDGLTGELFF. CDR3 DNA sequence: TGTGCCAGCAGCCAAGGACACGATGGGCTCACCGGGGAGCTGTTTTTT. The rearrangement links TRBV4-2 to TRBJ2-2; D is unresolved. CDR3 size: 16 residues. Germline V gene data show CDR1 as LGHNA and CDR2 as YNFKEQ. Trimming pared 1 base from V and 4 bases from J, leaving 13 bases between.